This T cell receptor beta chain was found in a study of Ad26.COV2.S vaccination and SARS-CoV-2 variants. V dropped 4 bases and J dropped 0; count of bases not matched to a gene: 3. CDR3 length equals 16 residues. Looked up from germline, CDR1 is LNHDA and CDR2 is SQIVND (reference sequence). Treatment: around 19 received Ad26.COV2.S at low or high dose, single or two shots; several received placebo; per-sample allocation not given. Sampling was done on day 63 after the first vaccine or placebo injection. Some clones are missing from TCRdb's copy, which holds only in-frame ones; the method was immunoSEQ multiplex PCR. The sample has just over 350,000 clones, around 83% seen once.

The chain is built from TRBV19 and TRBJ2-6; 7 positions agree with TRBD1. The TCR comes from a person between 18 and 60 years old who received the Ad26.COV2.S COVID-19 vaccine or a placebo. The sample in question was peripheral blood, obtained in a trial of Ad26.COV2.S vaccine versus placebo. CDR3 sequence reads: CASSTTGVSGANVLTF. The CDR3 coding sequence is TGTGCCAGTAGTACAACAGGGGTCTCTGGGGCCAACGTCCTGACTTTC.